These 5 T cell receptor beta chains were sequenced from one sample in a study of identical twins' blood T cells. Each CDR3 protein is one row after TCRdb ran MiXCR on the 5' RACE reads. The repertoire includes hundreds of thousands of distinct CDR3 sequences, 25% to 35% of them detected once, and roughly 5.5% sits in the top ten. The sample was PBMCs. The receptors originated from a woman between 18 and 50 years old in good health.

This clonotype turned up a few times. This sequence joins TRBV6-5 and TRBJ1-2, with D possibly matching TRBD1 (5 bases). The germline V and J ends were trimmed by 2 bases and 0 bases, with 10 bases remaining between them. From germline, CDR1 is MNHEY and CDR2 SVGAGI. The CDR3 consists of 15 residues. The CDR3 bases are TGTGCCAGCAGTTACGGTGGGGCCACTAACTATGGCTACACCTTC. Protein product: CASSYGGATNYGYTF.

This clonotype has a handful of counts. The genes are TRBV6-2 or TRBV6-3 and TRBJ2-2, with a tentative D call TRBD2 (6 bases). CDR3 size: 16 residues. Looked up from germline, CDR1 is MNHEY and CDR2 is SVGEGT. V was trimmed by 4 bases and J by 7 bases, leaving 19 bases between them. CDR3 region: CASSSGGMGYGGELFF. CDR3 bases: TGTGCCAGCAGTTCTGGCGGGATGGGTTACGGCGGGGAGCTGTTTTTT.

This clonotype occurred a few times. V gene TRBV7-9 combines with J gene TRBJ1-3; D not resolved. The germline CDR1 and CDR2 sequences are SEHNR and FQNEAQ (reference sequence). The CDR3 length is 14 residues. V gave up 1 base and J gave up 4 bases, with 8 bases separating them. This CDR3 is CASSLVPAGNTIYF. Written as DNA, the CDR3 is TGTGCCAGCAGCTTAGTACCGGCGGGAAACACCATATATTTT.

This clonotype was counted ten times or more. The chain is built from TRBV29-1 and TRBJ1-1; D unclear. V gave up 4 bases and J gave up 2 bases, with 11 bases separating them. The CDR3 covers 13 residues. Germline CDR1 is SQVTM and CDR2 is ANQGSEA. The CDR3 is CSVAGKTNTEAFF. The CDR3, as DNA: TGCAGCGTTGCGGGAAAAACAAACACTGAAGCTTTCTTT.

The chain couples TRBV20-1 to TRBJ2-5, with 8 nucleotides matching TRBD2. Losses at the gene ends were 0 bases for V and 7 bases for J; bases not matched to a gene: 13. The CDR3 consists of 16 residues. Germline V gene sequence: CDR1 DFQATT, CDR2 SNEGSKA (reference sequence). The CDR3 DNA reads as TGCAGTGCTAGAGATCTAACTAGCGGCCTTCGAGGGACCCAGTACTTC. This codes for CSARDLTSGLRGTQYF.